Shown below are 32 T cell receptor beta chains from a single sample sequenced in a study of identical twins. MiXCR was run by TCRdb on the 5' RACE reads, yielding one entry per CDR3 protein. This sample carries around 250,000 distinct CDR3 sequences, roughly 13% of them seen once, and the ten largest clones take around 4%. This same sample was also part of a study on yellow fever vaccine responses in identical twins.

What was sequenced was memory (CD45RO+) T cells sorted from blood. The receptors here all came from a woman aged 18 to 35 in good health.

This sequence joins TRBV6-4 and TRBJ2-5; 13 positions match TRBD2. The CDR3 totals 15 residues. CDR1 and CDR2 (germline): MRHNA, SNTAGT. The V gene end was trimmed by 9 bases and the J gene end by 6 bases; junction bases not matched to a gene: 10. The CDR3 DNA is TGTGCCAGGACTCGGACTAGCGGGAGATCCAAGACCCAGTACTTC. It translates to CARTRTSGRSKTQYF.

This clonotype was seen more than once but under ten times. The chain carries TRBV5-6 and TRBJ2-7; 10 nucleotides align to TRBD1. Losses at the gene ends were 1 base for V and 3 bases for J; bases not matched to a gene: 7. Germline V CDR1 and CDR2: SGHDT, YYEEEE. This CDR3 spans 16 amino acids. The CDR3 here is CASSLYRDRGGYEQYF. In DNA form, the CDR3 reads TGTGCCAGCAGCTTGTACCGGGACAGGGGCGGCTACGAGCAGTACTTC.

This clonotype appeared a few times. This chain links TRBV5-5 with TRBJ2-1; D unclear. Deletions cut 3 bases from V and 5 bases from J, with 9 bases between. The CDR3 sequence is 13 residues long. Germline values: CDR1 SGHKS, CDR2 YYEKEE (reference sequence). CDR3 sequence reads: CASSSPYDNEQFF. CDR3 DNA sequence: TGTGCCAGCAGCTCCCCTTACGACAATGAGCAGTTCTTC. Using reference TRBV5-5 and TRBJ2-1 for the parts outside the CDR3, the full variable domain is DAGVTQSPTHLIKTRGQQVTLRCSPISGHKSVSWYQQVLGQGPQFIFQYYEKEERGRGNFPDRFSARQFPNYSSELNVNALLLGDSALYLCASSSPYDNEQFFGPGTRLTVL.

V is TRBV15 and J is TRBJ2-2; weak D call: TRBD2 (6 bases). CDR1 is LNHNV and CDR2 is YYDKDF in the germline V gene (reference sequence). V lost 3 bases and J 0 bases, leaving 14 bases between the germline ends. There are 17 residues in the CDR3. This CDR3 reads CATSRTLAGTNTGELFF. In nucleotides, the CDR3 is TGTGCCACCAGCAGGACTCTTGCGGGGACGAACACCGGGGAGCTGTTTTTT.

This clonotype has more than one count but fewer than ten. The CDR3 DNA follows: TGTGCCAGCAGTTTAGGTGGTGTCGGCCAGTACTTC. Its translation is CASSLGGVGQYF. V gene TRBV12-3 or TRBV12-4 combines with J gene TRBJ2-5, with D unresolved. Trimming removed 1 base at V and 10 bases at J, with 10 bases between. This CDR3 contains 12 residues.

This clonotype came up a few times. The V call is TRBV11-3, the J call TRBJ2-1, with 7 bases identical to TRBD1. V lost 5 bases to trimming and J lost 8 bases; unmatched junction nucleotides: 9. Germline V lookup: CDR1 SGHNT, CDR2 YENEEA. CDR3 length: 14 amino acids. This CDR3 is CASSKQGRGDEQFF. Here the CDR3 DNA reads TGTGCCAGCAGCAAACAGGGGAGAGGCGATGAGCAGTTCTTC.

CDR3 residues: CASSVTGVNTEAFF. In nucleotides, the CDR3 is TGTGCCAGCTCGGTGACAGGGGTCAACACTGAAGCTTTCTTT. V gene TRBV18 combines with J gene TRBJ1-1; 8 bases line up with TRBD1. Germline CDR1 reads KGHSH; CDR2 reads LQKENI. The V gene end was trimmed by 6 bases and the J gene end by 2 bases; junction bases not matched to a gene: 5. This CDR3 is built from 14 residues. The full variable domain, rest sourced from reference TRBV18 and TRBJ1-1, is NAGVMQNPRHLVRRRGQEARLRCSPMKGHSHVYWYRQLPEEGLKFMVYLQKENIIDESGMPKERFSAEFPKEGPSILRIQQVVRGDSAAYFCASSVTGVNTEAFFGQGTRLTVV.

This clonotype appeared a few times. V usage is TRBV6-4 and J usage is TRBJ2-1; TRBD2 might be the D (7 bases). Germline V gene data show CDR1 as MRHNA and CDR2 as SNTAGT. V was clipped by 5 bases and J by 5 bases, with 16 bases between them. The CDR3 is 15 amino acids. CDR3 DNA: TGTGCCAGCAGTTTAACGAGGGGGGGGAACAATGAGCAGTTCTTC. Translation: CASSLTRGGNNEQFF.

The chain recombines TRBV29-1 with TRBJ1-1; D is unresolved. Trimming shortened V by 4 bases and J by 5 bases, and 11 bases separated the two germline ends. The CDR3 sequence is 12 residues long. From germline, CDR1 is SQVTM and CDR2 ANQGSEA. Here the CDR3 DNA reads TGCAGCGTTGGAACAGATAAAACTGAAGCTTTCTTT. Protein product: CSVGTDKTEAFF.

Worth noting for this clonotype: At one boundary the junction diverges from the germline segment, which might be a read error. The rearrangement links TRBV7-7 to TRBJ2-7, with D perhaps given as TRBD1 or TRBD2 (5 bases each). In germline, CDR1 is SSHAT, CDR2 FNYEAQ (reference sequence). The CDR3 runs to 14 residues. The CDR3 spells CASSPGAQSYEQYF. The CDR3 bases are TGTGCTAGCAGCCCCGGGGCCCAATCCTACGAGCAGTACTTC.

The chain has TRBV5-1 and TRBJ2-7; D unresolved. The CDR3 sequence is 14 residues long. Germline CDR1 reads SGHRS; CDR2 reads YFSETQ. Between the trimmed V and J ends, which lost 0 bases and 0 bases, there was a span of 7 bases. The CDR3 is CASSLVPGSYEQYF. CDR3 in DNA: TGCGCCAGCAGCTTGGTTCCGGGCTCCTACGAGCAGTACTTC.

This clonotype was seen a few times. J is TRBJ2-7 and V is TRBV2; D gene unclear. In germline, CDR1 is SNHLY, CDR2 FYNNEI. Trimming stripped 6 bases from V and 5 bases from J, with 5 bases between. The CDR3 consists of 10 residues. DNA for the CDR3: TGTGCCAGCAGCGTAAACGAGCAGTACTTC. Its translation is CASSVNEQYF.

Ten or more counts support this clonotype. V and J are TRBV6-5 and TRBJ2-1, with D tentatively TRBD2 (6 bases). The CDR3 totals 16 residues. CDR1 MNHEY and CDR2 SVGAGI come from the germline V gene. Trimming left V 8 bases short and J 0 bases short, with 17 bases between. CDR3 coding DNA: TGTGCCAGCGGGGGACCCCGCGGGACCTCCTACAATGAGCAGTTCTTC. Its protein is CASGGPRGTSYNEQFF.

This clonotype was seen only a few times. J is TRBJ2-3 and V is TRBV5-1, with 7 bases lining up with TRBD2. V was clipped by 3 bases and J by 2 bases; unmatched bases: 6. In germline, CDR1 is SGHRS, CDR2 YFSETQ. The CDR3 length is 15 residues. CDR3 DNA sequence: TGCGCCAGCAGCTCGGGGGGTGGTAACACAGATACGCAGTATTTT. Translated: CASSSGGGNTDTQYF.

The J gene is TRBJ2-6, the V gene TRBV11-2; 12 nucleotides match TRBD2. The J segment lost 0 bases and the V segment lost 5 bases, leaving 8 bases of the junction unmatched. CDR1 SGHAT and CDR2 FQNNGV come from the germline V gene. The CDR3 has 19 residues. DNA of the CDR3: TGTGCCAGCAGCCTACGGACTAGCGGGGTTCGCTCTGGGGCCAACGTCCTGACTTTC. Amino acid sequence: CASSLRTSGVRSGANVLTF.

This clonotype was detected only a few times. V and J are TRBV7-9 and TRBJ2-7; a weak D match, TRBD1 (6 bases). V dropped 2 bases and J dropped 1 base, with 12 bases sitting between them. The CDR3 spans 15 residues. Per germline, CDR1 SEHNR and CDR2 FQNEAQ (reference sequence). The CDR3 DNA reads as TGTGCCAGCAGCTTATACCAGGGGCCATCCTACGAGCAGTACTTC. Protein: CASSLYQGPSYEQYF.

This clonotype came up many times. The chain joins TRBV10-3 to TRBJ2-1; D perhaps matches TRBD1 (5 bases). Looked up from germline, CDR1 is ENHRY and CDR2 is SYGVKD. The CDR3 extends over 14 amino acids. V dropped 3 bases and J dropped 6 bases, with 12 bases sitting between them. The DNA of the CDR3 is TGTGCCATCAGTGACTATCGACAGAGCAATGAGCAGTTCTTC. Its protein product is CAISDYRQSNEQFF.

This clonotype was found a few times. This chain uses TRBV27 with TRBJ2-5; a possible D gene is TRBD1 (6 bases). Trimming pared 5 bases from V and 3 bases from J, leaving 16 bases between. The CDR3 has 15 residues. In germline, CDR1 is MNHEY, CDR2 SMNVEV (reference sequence). CDR3 in amino acids: CASSPRETGKETQYF. The CDR3 coding sequence is TGTGCCAGCAGTCCCCGAGAAACAGGGAAAGAGACCCAGTACTTC.

There are a few counts of this clonotype. This chain connects TRBV30 to TRBJ2-7; D is possibly TRBD1 or TRBD2 (6 bases each). Germline CDR1 reads GTSNPN; CDR2 reads SVGIG (reference sequence). V lost 2 bases, J lost 5 bases, and 16 bases lay in between. The CDR3 consists of 14 residues. The CDR3 bases are TGTGCCTGGAGTACGGGCAGGGGAGGCCACGAGCAGTACTTC. Translated: CAWSTGRGGHEQYF.

The chain employs TRBV3-1 and TRBJ1-1, with TRBD1 as a possible D gene (6 bases). V was clipped by 4 bases and J by 5 bases, with 17 bases between them. In germline, CDR1 is LGHDT, CDR2 YNNKEL (reference sequence). This CDR3 comprises 15 residues. CDR3 nucleotides: TGTGCCAGCAGCCTAAAGGCGGGGGGGGCTACTGAAGCTTTCTTT. Amino acids: CASSLKAGGATEAFF.

This chain uses TRBV28 with TRBJ2-1; TRBD1 matches 7 bases. This CDR3 comprises 14 residues. CDR1 is MDHEN and CDR2 is SYDVKM in the germline V gene. Trimming took 7 bases from V and 11 from J; bases not matched to a gene: 14. The CDR3 protein is CASTRPSTGSKQFF. CDR3 coding DNA: TGTGCCAGCACCCGCCCCTCGACAGGGTCCAAGCAGTTCTTC.

This clonotype was recorded many times. This rearrangement joins TRBV20-1 to TRBJ2-1; 9 nucleotides agree with TRBD2. There are 15 residues in the CDR3. J lost 6 bases, V lost 7 bases, and 13 bases had no gene match. Looked up from germline, CDR1 is DFQATT and CDR2 is SNEGSKA (reference sequence). This chain's CDR3 is CSVARGLAGTNEQFF. DNA of the CDR3: TGCAGTGTTGCGCGTGGCCTAGCGGGGACCAATGAGCAGTTCTTC.

This clonotype was counted at least ten times. The V gene is TRBV5-1, the J gene TRBJ2-2, with 8 bases identical to TRBD2. Germline V gives CDR1 SGHRS, CDR2 YFSETQ. J lost 3 bases, V lost 1 base, and 11 bases had no gene match. This CDR3 comprises 18 residues. The CDR3: CASSLSPGGVIDTGELFF. CDR3 coding DNA: TGCGCCAGCAGCTTGTCGCCGGGAGGGGTAATTGACACCGGGGAGCTGTTTTTT.

This clonotype appeared a few times. V and J are TRBV14 and TRBJ2-6; TRBD1 aligns across 8 bases. The CDR3 is 18 residues long. V was clipped by 4 bases and J by 0 bases; unmatched bases: 8. Per germline, CDR1 SGHDN and CDR2 FVKESK. The DNA of the CDR3 is TGTGCCAGCAGCCGACAGGGGAAAACAGACTCTGGGGCCAACGTCCTGACTTTC. Translation gives CASSRQGKTDSGANVLTF.

This clonotype was seen a handful of times. This chain links TRBV7-2 with TRBJ2-7, with TRBD2 matching 13 bases. J gave up 6 bases and V 4 bases, and 9 bases lay outside the gene matches. The CDR3 runs to 16 residues. Germline V lookup: CDR1 SGHTA, CDR2 FQGNSA. CDR3 region: CASSSTSGRAGGEQYF. DNA for the CDR3: TGTGCCAGCAGCTCAACTAGCGGGAGGGCCGGGGGCGAGCAGTACTTC.

In its sample, this clonotype was seen a few times. This chain uses TRBV27 with TRBJ2-3; no clear D gene. CDR3 length: 15 amino acids. From germline, CDR1 is MNHEY and CDR2 SMNVEV (reference sequence). V shed 2 bases and J shed 6 bases, with 15 bases lying between them. The CDR3 DNA follows: TGTGCCAGCAGTTTAAGTAGTAGAAGGAGCGATACGCAGTATTTT. This codes for CASSLSSRRSDTQYF.

This clonotype occurred a few times. This chain uses TRBV7-2 with TRBJ1-1; D uncertain. The CDR3 covers 14 residues. Trimming removed 5 bases from V and 1 base from J, with 11 bases in between. Germline assignment: CDR1 SGHTA and CDR2 FQGNSA. CDR3 DNA sequence: TGTGCCAGCAGCCCTCAAGCCCCGAACACTGAAGCTTTCTTT. Translated: CASSPQAPNTEAFF.

V is TRBV7-2 and J is TRBJ1-6; D possibly corresponds to TRBD1 (5 bases). This CDR3 spans 19 amino acids. Between the trimmed V and J ends, which lost 0 bases and 9 bases, there was a span of 24 bases. CDR1 is SGHTA and CDR2 is FQGNSA in the germline V gene. The CDR3 reads CASSLAMGRGSEWGSPLHF. DNA for the CDR3: TGTGCCAGCAGCTTAGCGATGGGGCGCGGCTCAGAATGGGGTTCACCCCTCCACTTT.

This clonotype occurred a few times. The rearrangement uses TRBV9 and TRBJ2-2; 11 bases map to TRBD2. The CDR3 is 15 amino acids. Unmatched junction bases numbered 4, after V lost 2 bases and J lost 7 bases. CDR1 and CDR2 (germline): SGDLS, YYNGEE. For the CDR3, the DNA is TGTGCCAGCAGCGTTAGCGGGAGGGCCGACGGGGAGCTGTTTTTT. This sequence encodes CASSVSGRADGELFF.

This clonotype was detected ten times or more. The chain employs TRBV12-3 or TRBV12-4 and TRBJ1-1, with a weak D call TRBD1 (6 bases). CDR3 length: 12 residues. Trimming left V 6 bases short and J 4 bases short, with 9 bases between. CDR3 DNA sequence: TGTGCCAGCAGCACAGGGAGCACTGAAGCTTTCTTT. This codes for CASSTGSTEAFF.

The rearrangement joins TRBV5-1 to TRBJ1-4; 9 bases agree with TRBD1. The germline V gene has CDR1 SGHRS and CDR2 YFSETQ. Germline trimming cut 4 bases from V and 9 bases from J; bases unmatched to any gene: 13. The CDR3 has 16 amino acids. The CDR3 DNA follows: TGCGCCAGCAGCACCTATACCGGGACAGGGACTCAAAAACTGTTTTTT. Translation gives CASSTYTGTGTQKLFF.

This clonotype showed up just a few times. The chain is built from TRBV12-3 or TRBV12-4 and TRBJ2-2; 8 nucleotides agree with TRBD2. J gave up 1 base and V 6 bases, and 7 bases lay outside the gene matches. The CDR3 has 16 residues. DNA of the CDR3: TGTGCCAGCAGCCAAGCGCTAGCGGGGAACACCGGGGAGCTGTTTTTT. Protein: CASSQALAGNTGELFF.